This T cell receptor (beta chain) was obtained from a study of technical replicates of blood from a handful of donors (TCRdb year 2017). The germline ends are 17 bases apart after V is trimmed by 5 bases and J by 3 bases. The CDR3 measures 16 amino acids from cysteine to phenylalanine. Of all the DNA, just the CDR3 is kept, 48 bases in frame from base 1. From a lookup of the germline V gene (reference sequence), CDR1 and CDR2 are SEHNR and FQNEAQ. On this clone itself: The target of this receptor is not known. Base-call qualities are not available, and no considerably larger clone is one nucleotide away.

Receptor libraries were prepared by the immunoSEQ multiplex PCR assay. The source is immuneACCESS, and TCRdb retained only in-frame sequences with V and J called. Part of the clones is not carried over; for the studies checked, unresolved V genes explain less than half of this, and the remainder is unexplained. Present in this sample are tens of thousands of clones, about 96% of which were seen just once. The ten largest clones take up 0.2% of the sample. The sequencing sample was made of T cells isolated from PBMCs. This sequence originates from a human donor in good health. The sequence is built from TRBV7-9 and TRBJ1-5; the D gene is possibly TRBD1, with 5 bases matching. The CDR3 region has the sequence CASSLDRLDTNQPQHF. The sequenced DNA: TGTGCCAGCAGCCTCGACAGATTAGACACCAATCAGCCCCAGCATTTT.